These T cell receptor beta chains were read from a single sample in a study of radiation and T cells in renal cell carcinoma. Data came from immunoSEQ multiplex PCR; TCRdb stores just in-frame clones and leaves some out. The sample records around 17,000 clones, under 70% being singletons. Sequenced here: tumor tissue, sampled from a patient whose treatment was nephrectomy without radiotherapy. The receptors stem from a man aged 35-49 years with renal cell carcinoma. Both conserved end residues are part of each CDR3.

TRBJ2-1 TRBV6-5 CASSSNRAYEQFF
TRBJ2-7 TRBV5-1 CASSLALGGSPNYEQYF
TRBJ2-1 TRBV7-2 CASSRMGQEQFF
TRBJ2-7 TRBV18 CASSTGQGEQYF
TRBJ1-5 TRBV2 CASTDLRAQHF
TRBJ2-6 TRBV6-1 CASKLGAGANVLTF
TRBJ2-1 TRBV27 CASSFESLVMNEQFF
TRBJ2-2 TRBV6-5 CASRTAGELFF
TRBJ1-1 TRBV6-4 CASRDQGEMNTEAFF
TRBJ2-1 TRBV19 CASSKGSEIYNEQFF
TRBJ1-1 TRBV5-1 CASSLEGTRGAFF
TRBJ1-3 TRBV28 CASSSRGSGNTIYF
TRBJ1-5 TRBV19 CASSTLGAGNQPQHF